The 15 T cell receptor beta chains below were found in one sample sequenced in a study of T cell responses to AZD1222 COVID-19 vaccine. The table came from immunoSEQ multiplex PCR; TCRdb's copy has only in-frame clones and leaves some out. Among 150,000 to 200,000 clones, around 94% were seen once, and the ten largest hold approximately 5.5%. The material was peripheral blood, obtained 28 days after the second AZD1222 dose. These receptors were taken from an adult who received the AZD1222 COVID-19 vaccine.

The chain has TRBV12-3 or TRBV12-4 and TRBJ2-7; D remains unclear. V was shortened by 2 bases and J by 2 bases, with 4 bases between the two germline ends. The CDR3 has 12 amino acids. CDR3 sequence (DNA): TGTGCCAGCAGTTTAATCACCTACGAGCAGTACTTC. Translation gives CASSLITYEQYF.

This clone occurred once. The gene calls are TRBV7-2 and TRBJ2-7; D may correspond to TRBD1 or TRBD2 (5 bases each). There are 13 residues in the CDR3. The germline V gene encodes CDR1 SGHTA and CDR2 FQGNSA. Trimming took off 6 bases at V and 0 bases at J, with 9 bases between the two ends. The CDR3 region has the DNA TGTGCCAGCAGTGGGACGGTCTCCTACGAGCAGTACTTC. This sequence encodes CASSGTVSYEQYF.

This clone was counted between two and nine times. One junction end does not reproduce the germline sequence, and a read error may be involved. The V and J genes are TRBV28 and TRBJ2-1; 7 bases map to TRBD2. Germline assignment: CDR1 MDHEN and CDR2 SYDVKM. The CDR3 totals 15 residues. The CDR3 bases are TGTGCCAGCAGTTTAGCTAGCGGTCGGTACAGTGAGCAGTTCTTC. This gives the protein CASSLASGRYSEQFF.

The chain uses TRBV6-5 and TRBJ1-1; 8 bases align to TRBD1. The CDR3 length is 12 residues. V lost 8 bases, J lost 6 bases, and 5 bases stayed unmatched. Germline CDR1 MNHEY, CDR2 SVGAGI. DNA of the CDR3: TGTGCCAGCCGGTCAGGGGGCCCTGAAGCTTTCTTT. Its protein is CASRSGGPEAFF.

The chain joins TRBV18 to TRBJ2-1; the match to TRBD2 covers 11 bases. Germline trimming cut 0 bases from V and 3 bases from J; bases unmatched to any gene: 4. CDR3 length equals 17 residues. Germline loops: CDR1 KGHSH, CDR2 LQKENI. CDR3 bases: TGTGCCAGCTCACCACCGACTAGCGGGATTTACTACAATGAGCAGTTCTTC. Protein: CASSPPTSGIYYNEQFF. The whole variable domain, remainder taken from reference TRBV18 and TRBJ2-1, is NAGVMQNPRHLVRRRGQEARLRCSPMKGHSHVYWYRQLPEEGLKFMVYLQKENIIDESGMPKERFSAEFPKEGPSILRIQQVVRGDSAAYFCASSPPTSGIYYNEQFFGPGTRLTVL.

The chain couples TRBV7-9 to TRBJ2-1; 10 bases fit TRBD2. The CDR3 covers 16 residues. Unmatched junction bases numbered 10, after V lost 2 bases and J lost 9 bases. The germline CDR1 and CDR2 sequences are SEHNR and FQNEAQ (reference sequence). The CDR3 sequence is CASSLPSGRASSEQFF. CDR3 nucleotides: TGTGCCAGCAGCTTACCGAGCGGGAGGGCCAGTAGTGAGCAGTTCTTC.

This clone has just one count. This CDR3 reads CASSEYVQPQHF. CDR3 in DNA: TGTGCCAGCAGTGAATATGTTCAGCCCCAGCATTTT. This rearrangement joins TRBV6-1 to TRBJ1-5; D uncertain. Germline values: CDR1 MNHNS, CDR2 SASEGT. V was cut by 2 bases and J by 6 bases, with 5 bases left in between. The CDR3 consists of 12 residues.

The chain joins TRBV3-1 (or the pseudogene TRBV3-2) to TRBJ2-5, with D possibly TRBD1 on 6 matching bases. The CDR3 totals 14 residues. Germline V gene sequence: CDR1 LGHDT, CDR2 YNNKEL (reference sequence). V lost 2 bases and J lost 3, with 10 bases in between. The CDR3 DNA is TGTGCCAGCAGCCAAATTCAGGGGAAAGAGACCCAGTACTTC. As protein: CASSQIQGKETQYF.

The chain carries TRBV6-1 and TRBJ2-7; the match to TRBD2 covers 8 bases. Germline V gene sequence: CDR1 MNHNS, CDR2 SASEGT. CDR3 length: 14 amino acids. V shed 1 base, J shed 5 bases, and the junction held 4 bases outside the gene matches. The CDR3 region has the DNA TGTGCCAGCAGTGAAGGAGCGGGAGTCAACGAGCAGTACTTC. It is translated as CASSEGAGVNEQYF.

The chain links TRBV3-1 (or the pseudogene TRBV3-2) to TRBJ2-1; 9 nucleotides line up with TRBD1. Trimming took 4 bases from V and 6 from J; bases not matched to a gene: 10. The CDR3 runs 16 residues. In germline, CDR1 is LGHDT, CDR2 YNNKEL (reference sequence). CDR3 in DNA: TGTGCCAGCAGCCCCCTAACAGGGGGCTTAGGCAATGAGCAGTTCTTC. This encodes CASSPLTGGLGNEQFF.

In nucleotides, the CDR3 is TGTGCCAGCTTTGGGACTTCGAACACCGGGGAGCTGTTTTTT. Its protein is CASFGTSNTGELFF. The V call is TRBV5-4, the J call TRBJ2-2, with a weak D call TRBD2 (6 bases). V shed 7 bases and J shed 0 bases, with 10 bases lying between them. Germline V gene lookup returns CDR1 SGHNT and CDR2 YYREEE (reference sequence). CDR3 length equals 14 residues.

This chain joins TRBV5-4 and TRBJ2-7; 10 positions match TRBD2. With V trimmed by 0 bases and J by 1 base, 4 bases remained unmatched. The CDR3 covers 16 residues. Germline loops: CDR1 SGHNT, CDR2 YYREEE (reference sequence). The CDR3 sequence: CASSLGLAGESYEQYF. In DNA form, the CDR3 reads TGTGCCAGCAGCTTGGGGCTAGCGGGAGAGTCCTACGAGCAGTACTTC.

The rearrangement uses TRBV11-2 and TRBJ2-7, with D tentatively TRBD1 or TRBD2 (7 bases each). V lost 1 base, J lost 4 bases, and 11 bases lay in between. This CDR3 has 14 residues. Looked up from germline, CDR1 is SGHAT and CDR2 is FQNNGV. In nucleotides, the CDR3 is TGTGCCAGCAGCTTAGGCAGGGGGGGATACGAGCAGTACTTC. It is translated as CASSLGRGGYEQYF.

This sequence joins TRBV27 and TRBJ2-1; D may correspond to TRBD1 or TRBD2 (5 bases each). Germline lookup yields CDR1 MNHEY and CDR2 SMNVEV (reference sequence). The V end lost 6 bases, the J end lost 8 bases, and 23 bases lay between the germline ends. This CDR3 comprises 16 residues. Here the CDR3 reads CASSPWVERLGDEQFF. Written as DNA, the CDR3 is TGTGCCAGCAGCCCCTGGGTGGAGCGGTTAGGGGATGAGCAGTTCTTC.

The genes are TRBV7-2 and TRBJ1-1; 7 bases agree with TRBD1. V trimming: 3 bases; J trimming: 4 bases; junction bases outside the gene matches: 8. Germline V CDR1 and CDR2: SGHTA, FQGNSA. This CDR3 has 15 residues. The CDR3, as DNA: TGTGCCAGCAGCTTTTCGACAGGGTCGGGCACTGAAGCTTTCTTT. Protein: CASSFSTGSGTEAFF.